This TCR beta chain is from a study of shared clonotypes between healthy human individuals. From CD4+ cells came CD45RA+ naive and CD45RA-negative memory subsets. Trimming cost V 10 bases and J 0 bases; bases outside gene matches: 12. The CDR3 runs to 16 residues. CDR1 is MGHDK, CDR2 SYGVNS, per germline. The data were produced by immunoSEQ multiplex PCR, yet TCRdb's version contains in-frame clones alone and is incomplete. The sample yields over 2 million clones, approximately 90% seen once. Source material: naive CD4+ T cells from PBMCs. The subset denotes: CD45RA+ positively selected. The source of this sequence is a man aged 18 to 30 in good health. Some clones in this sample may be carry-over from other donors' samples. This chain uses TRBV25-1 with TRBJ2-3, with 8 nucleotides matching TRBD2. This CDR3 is CATQTGGAESTDTQYF. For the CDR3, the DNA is TGTGCCACCCAGACGGGGGGGGCGGAGAGCACAGATACGCAGTATTTT.